This entry concerns a single TCR beta chain. Its cognate antigen has yet to be identified. No clone much larger than this one lies a single base away; base qualities are absent. The source of the sample is a study of blood T cells in healthy people across ages (dated by TCRdb to the mid-2010s). Notes on the research overall: Template switching captured roughly one uniquely barcoded TCR beta cDNA molecule per two T cells in model experiments. The study measured age-related changes in TCR beta repertoire diversity using deep sequencing normalized with unique cDNA molecular identifiers. Donors of different ages were randomly distributed across sequencing lanes to avoid experimental bias. For two donors (one aged 18 to 30 and one aged 80 or older), the study analyzed two additional independent replicas of 1 million unique cDNA reads from the same blood draw. The donors were divided into four age groups: young (average around 16 years), middle-aged (approximately 41), aged (about 62) and long-lived (82).

Libraries were constructed by 5' RACE. The reads were generated on an Illumina HiSeq 2500. A second PCR of roughly 7 to 11 cycles was performed with a sample-barcoded 5' primer and a J-beta primer mix. Each TCR beta cDNA molecule received a unique molecular identifier from a template-switch 5' adaptor carrying 12 random nucleotides. Each sample yielded at least 2.5 million CDR3-containing paired-end reads. First-strand cDNA synthesis was performed from all RNA using the Mint cDNA synthesis kit, with priming by a TRBC-specific oligonucleotide. After uracil-DNA glycosylase treatment, a first 18-cycle PCR used universal primers M1SS and BC2_uni_R on all cDNA. As for the original processing: Each sample was normalized by randomly selecting 1 million high-quality reads, each carrying a distinct molecular identifier. Instead of being binned into consensus sequences, reads that shared molecular identifiers were thrown out. MiTCR, with a Q25 quality threshold and the strictest error-elimination algorithm, was used for CDR3 identification, clonotype clustering and error correction. A nonparametric unseen species model with Euler transformation was used to estimate lower-bound total TCR beta diversity. Clones were called with MiXCR by TCRdb after fastp trimmed the public reads at Q25, and only in-frame beta chains were retained. CDR3 protein sequences are deduplicated, and each keeps its most common genes and DNA. What appears here as the V and J calls and clone size reflects TCRdb's work, not the paper's. This sample holds over 600,000 distinct CDR3 sequences; around 50% were observed only once. The ten largest clones take up more than 25% of the sample.

Germline trimming: 3 bases from V, 0 bases from J; junction bases outside gene matches: 16. The cysteine opens and the phenylalanine closes a CDR3 of 20 amino acids. CDR3 DNA only is kept here, 60 bases in frame from base 1. For CDR1 and CDR2, the germline V gene lists SGHAT and FQNNGV. Broad study findings and their caveats: Conclusive comparison of naive and antigen-experienced compartments was prevented by the profiling of bulk unsorted PBMCs. Observed TCR beta diversity per million T cells fell roughly linearly with age, and a significant reduction was already apparent by age approximately 41. Estimates of total diversity based on one million sequenced T cells were considered lower bounds and underestimates. A strong correlation was found between observed TCR beta diversity and the percentage of naive T cells measured by flow cytometry. The CMV infection status of donors was not known, potentially confounding age-related changes in expanded clonotypes. Compared with the aged group, the long-lived group had more naive CD4+ T cells, fewer expanded clones and increased TCR diversity, a pattern suggesting age selection.

The 40 or so donors, aged roughly 6 to 95 years, were systemically healthy Caucasian individuals from Russia. About 10 milliliters of peripheral blood were drawn from each donor into EDTA-treated Vacutainer tubes. Ficoll-Paque density-gradient centrifugation was used to isolate PBMCs, with at least 6 million obtained per sample. Total RNA, at least 5 micrograms per sample, was extracted from PBMCs with Trizol reagent. For every donor, an aliquot of PBMCs went through flow cytometry to measure the percentages of naive CD45RAhigh/CD27high T cells. The chain is encoded by TRBV11-2 joined to TRBJ2-5, with 10 bases in between that match TRBD2. Input material: blood. This clonotype was sampled from a man aged 40-55 years in good health. The DNA is TGTGCCAGCAGCTTCCCGAAGAATTGGACTAGCGGAAAGTACCAAGAGACCCAGTACTTC. Its protein product is CASSFPKNWTSGKYQETQYF.